Below are 25 T cell receptor beta chains sequenced from a single sample in a study of OX40 agonist ivuxolimab in advanced cancers. Sequencing was performed with immunoSEQ multiplex PCR; in TCRdb, only in-frame clones are kept and a portion is missing. Of around 30,000 clones in the sample, 70% to 80% were seen once. The sequencing used CD4+ or CD8+ T cells sorted from blood, collected in a trial of the OX40 agonist ivuxolimab. The receptors here all came from an adult with an advanced solid tumor such as melanoma, head and neck, liver or kidney cancer.

The chain carries TRBV9 and TRBJ2-1; weak D call: TRBD2 (6 bases). Trimming removed 4 bases at V and 8 bases at J, with 16 bases between. Germline CDR1 reads SGDLS; CDR2 reads YYNGEE. CDR3 length: 14 amino acids. The CDR3 sequence is CASSSETRRHEQFF. The CDR3 nucleotides are TGTGCCAGCAGCTCAGAGACTAGACGCCATGAGCAGTTCTTC.

This chain links TRBV4-3 with TRBJ2-2; no reliable D call. CDR1 is LGHNA, CDR2 YSLEER, per germline. The CDR3 extends over 12 amino acids. V shed 2 bases and J shed 5 bases, with 3 bases lying between them. The CDR3 loop reads CASSQLTGELFF. CDR3 bases: TGCGCCAGCAGCCAACTTACCGGGGAGCTGTTTTTT.

The genes are TRBV30 and TRBJ2-3; D is ambiguous. Germline loops: CDR1 GTSNPN, CDR2 SVGIG (reference sequence). The length of the CDR3 is 13 residues. The V and J ends lost 1 base and 7 bases respectively, with 12 bases between them. CDR3 protein: CAWSAPPINTQYF. In DNA form, the CDR3 reads TGTGCCTGGAGTGCCCCCCCAATAAATACGCAGTATTTT.

In this sample, this clone is medium-sized. The rearrangement links TRBV4-3 to TRBJ1-4; 9 nucleotides line up with TRBD1. The CDR3 is 18 amino acids. Germline V gene data show CDR1 as LGHNA and CDR2 as YSLEER. V lost 0 bases, J lost 0 bases, and 5 bases stayed unmatched. The CDR3 loop is CASSQDGGQGTTNEKLFF. In DNA, the CDR3 is TGCGCCAGCAGCCAAGATGGGGGACAGGGTACAACTAATGAAAAACTGTTTTTT.

V usage is TRBV11-2 and J usage is TRBJ2-5, with D tentatively TRBD1 (6 bases). This CDR3 has 15 amino acids. The germline gives CDR1 SGHAT, CDR2 FQNNGV. V dropped 6 bases and J dropped 3 bases, with 17 bases sitting between them. The CDR3 sequence: CASRPRGAIEETQYF. As DNA, the CDR3 is TGTGCCAGCAGACCCAGGGGCGCAATAGAAGAGACCCAGTACTTC.

The CDR3 loop is CASREDSTRETQYF. The CDR3 nucleotides read TGTGCCAGCAGAGAGGACAGTACGAGGGAGACCCAGTACTTC. V is TRBV7-8 and J is TRBJ2-5, with D perhaps matching TRBD1 (6 bases). CDR1 and CDR2 (germline): SGHVS, FQNEAQ. The CDR3 runs 14 residues. Trimming took off 6 bases at V and 5 bases at J, with 16 bases between the two ends.

The chain carries TRBV6-1 and TRBJ2-2; 8 bases agree with TRBD1. Germline-derived CDR1 and CDR2 are MNHNS and SASEGT. This CDR3 comprises 14 residues. V trimming: 6 bases; J trimming: 7 bases; junction bases outside the gene matches: 7. The CDR3: CASRLDRANGELFF. The CDR3 DNA reads as TGTGCCAGCAGATTGGACAGGGCGAACGGGGAGCTGTTTTTT.

The chain recombines TRBV30 with TRBJ1-2; 7 nucleotides align to TRBD1. Germline lookup yields CDR1 GTSNPN and CDR2 SVGIG (reference sequence). The CDR3 totals 15 residues. V shed 5 bases, J shed 6 bases, and the junction held 15 bases outside the gene matches. The CDR3 DNA reads TGTGCCTGGGGGGCAGGGGACAGTGGCTGGAATGGCTACACCTTC. Its translation is CAWGAGDSGWNGYTF.

The chain links TRBV6-5 to TRBJ1-5; no firm D call. Trimming cost V 5 bases and J 0 bases, with 11 bases left between them. The CDR3 length is 15 residues. Germline V lookup: CDR1 MNHEY, CDR2 SVGAGI. CDR3 coding DNA: TGTGCCAGCAGTCGGCTCCCGTATAGCAATCAGCCCCAGCATTTT. It encodes CASSRLPYSNQPQHF.

This chain links TRBV5-1 with TRBJ2-5; no reliable D call. This CDR3 region has 13 residues. The V end lost 1 base, the J end lost 6 bases, and 10 bases lay between the germline ends. The germline CDR1 and CDR2 sequences are SGHRS and YFSETQ. CDR3 sequence reads: CASSLRGRQTQYF. Here the CDR3 DNA reads TGCGCCAGCAGCTTGCGCGGCCGGCAGACCCAGTACTTC.

The chain uses TRBV9 and TRBJ2-4; 8 bases are a match to TRBD2. Looked up from germline, CDR1 is SGDLS and CDR2 is YYNGEE. The trim removed 1 base at V and 1 base at J, leaving 4 bases unmatched. This CDR3 contains 16 residues. The CDR3 is CASSVTGGAAKNIQYF. DNA of the CDR3: TGTGCCAGCAGCGTAACCGGGGGGGCGGCCAAAAACATTCAGTACTTC.

The chain carries TRBV4-3 and TRBJ1-6; no firm D call. The V gene lost 0 bases and the J gene lost 3 bases, with 12 bases spanning the gap. In germline, CDR1 is LGHNA, CDR2 YSLEER. The CDR3 loop spans 17 amino acids. Written as DNA, the CDR3 is TGCGCCAGCAGCCAAGATCCCAGGACGTTCTATAATTCACCCCTCCACTTT. Protein product: CASSQDPRTFYNSPLHF.

The rearrangement uses TRBV5-8 and TRBJ1-1; D remains unclear. Looked up from germline, CDR1 is SGHTS and CDR2 is YDEGEE. V lost 1 base to trimming and J lost 3 bases, with 13 bases between them. The CDR3 sequence is 15 residues long. The DNA of the CDR3 is TGTGCCAGCAGCTTGAGAAGGCCTTTCTACACTGAAGCTTTCTTT. Protein sequence: CASSLRRPFYTEAFF.

V usage is TRBV7-2 and J usage is TRBJ2-3, with TRBD1 identical over 7 bases. CDR3 length equals 14 residues. The V and J ends lost 10 bases and 2 bases, in that order; junction bases with no gene match: 9. Germline CDR1 and CDR2: SGHTA and FQGNSA. For the CDR3, the DNA is TGTGCCATCAATCAGGGACAGTTCACAGATACGCAGTATTTT. It codes for CAINQGQFTDTQYF.

This chain joins TRBV6-5 and TRBJ1-3; maybe TRBD1 (5 bases). Trimming took off 7 bases at V and 0 bases at J, with 13 bases between the two ends. CDR1 is MNHEY, CDR2 SVGAGI, per germline. This CDR3 contains 15 residues. CDR3 in DNA: TGTGCCAGCACTCGGGACCTCAACTCTGGAAACACCATATATTTT. Residues: CASTRDLNSGNTIYF.

The chain is built from TRBV2 and TRBJ2-5; 7 bases are shared with TRBD2. V dropped 3 bases and J dropped 5; count of bases not matched to a gene: 6. Germline CDR1 is SNHLY and CDR2 is FYNNEI. The CDR3 contains 14 residues. CDR3 DNA sequence: TGTGCCAGCAGTGACGGCCCCGGGAGGGAGACCCAGTACTTC. The encoded protein is CASSDGPGRETQYF.

The chain has TRBV7-8 and TRBJ1-1; 8 bases map to TRBD1. The CDR3 is 13 amino acids. Per the germline V gene, CDR1 is SGHVS and CDR2 is FQNEAQ. Trimming cost V 8 bases and J 11 bases; bases outside gene matches: 13. CDR3 DNA sequence: TGTGCCAGCGGACCAACCCCGGGACAGGAGGCTTTCTTT. Its protein is CASGPTPGQEAFF. Looking up the rest from reference TRBV7-8 and TRBJ1-1 gives the full variable domain: GAGVSQSPRYKVAKRGQDVALRCDPISGHVSLFWYQQALGQGPEFLTYFQNEAQLDKSGLPSDRFFAERPEGSVSTLKIQRTQQEDSAVYLCASGPTPGQEAFFGQGTRLTVV.

This chain joins TRBV19 and TRBJ2-3, with D possibly TRBD1 on 6 matching bases. V was pared by 5 bases and J by 2 bases, with 14 bases between. In germline, CDR1 is LNHDA, CDR2 SQIVND (reference sequence). There are 15 residues in the CDR3. The CDR3 loop reads CASSLGGVTTDTQYF. Written as DNA, the CDR3 is TGTGCCAGTAGTTTAGGGGGTGTAACCACAGATACGCAGTATTTT.

The gene calls are TRBV30 and TRBJ1-1; D unresolved. From germline, CDR1 is GTSNPN and CDR2 SVGIG (reference sequence). V was shortened by 5 bases and J by 5 bases, with 15 bases between the two germline ends. The CDR3 runs 13 residues. CDR3 region: CAWEDGGRTEAFF. The CDR3 DNA is TGTGCCTGGGAGGACGGCGGAAGAACTGAAGCTTTCTTT.

The J gene is TRBJ1-2, the V gene TRBV6-4, with TRBD1 matching over 9 bases. This CDR3 has 16 amino acids. V shed 7 bases, J shed 4 bases, and the junction held 13 bases outside the gene matches. Germline CDR1 and CDR2: MRHNA and SNTAGT. CDR3 DNA: TGTGCCAGCATTCGCCTATTATGGACAGGGGCCTATGGCTACACCTTC. Encoded protein: CASIRLLWTGAYGYTF.

This chain uses TRBV10-1 with TRBJ2-3; TRBD2 agrees at 9 bases. The trim removed 8 bases at V and 0 bases at J, leaving 3 bases unmatched. Germline CDR1 WNHNN, CDR2 SYGVQD (reference sequence). This CDR3 comprises 14 residues. The CDR3 sequence: CASDSGGSTDTQYF. The DNA of the CDR3 is TGCGCCAGCGATAGCGGGGGTAGCACAGATACGCAGTATTTT.

The V and J genes are TRBV29-1 and TRBJ2-1; D tentatively fits TRBD1 or TRBD2 (5 bases each). CDR1 SQVTM and CDR2 ANQGSEA come from the germline V gene. V lost 7 bases and J 6 bases, leaving 19 bases between the germline ends. The CDR3 contains 14 residues. The DNA of the CDR3 is TGCAGCGGCGCAGAGAGGGGAGCGGTCAATGAGCAGTTCTTC. It encodes CSGAERGAVNEQFF.

The chain employs TRBV7-9 and TRBJ2-7; no reliable D call. The CDR3 covers 12 residues. Looked up from germline, CDR1 is SEHNR and CDR2 is FQNEAQ (reference sequence). V was trimmed by 5 bases and J by 2 bases, leaving 7 bases between them. This CDR3 reads CASSQTTYEQYF. As DNA, the CDR3 is TGTGCCAGCAGCCAGACGACCTACGAGCAGTACTTC.

The chain combines TRBV30 with TRBJ2-5; the match to TRBD1 covers 10 bases. V dropped 8 bases and J dropped 5; count of bases not matched to a gene: 8. Germline CDR1 is GTSNPN and CDR2 is SVGIG (reference sequence). The CDR3 runs to 13 residues. CDR3 in amino acids: CARWDRGEETQYF. The CDR3 DNA reads as TGTGCCCGGTGGGACAGGGGCGAGGAGACCCAGTACTTC.

This chain connects TRBV4-3 to TRBJ1-2, with 9 nucleotides matching TRBD1. CDR1 is LGHNA, CDR2 YSLEER, per germline. This CDR3 has 18 residues. The ends lost 1 base at V and 2 bases at J; junction bases unmatched: 11. DNA for the CDR3: TGCGCCAGCAGCCAAGTCCTTGTGCTAGGACAGGGGAACTATGGCTACACCTTC. It specifies CASSQVLVLGQGNYGYTF.